These 14 T cell receptor beta chains share one sample of origin, sequenced in a study of cytomegalovirus exposure and HLA in healthy donors. Using immunoSEQ multiplex PCR, the repertoire was profiled, and TCRdb retains in-frame clones only, with some absent. This sample has 180,000 or so clones, with more than 75% found just once. Sequencing was carried out using PBMCs. Source of these receptors: a man younger than 45 in good health and CMV-seropositive.

This chain uses TRBV27 with TRBJ1-4; D unresolved. The V and J ends lost 5 bases and 4 bases respectively, with 5 bases between them. Germline V gives CDR1 MNHEY, CDR2 SMNVEV (reference sequence). CDR3 size: 12 residues. DNA of the CDR3: TGTGCCAGCAGTCACGGTAATGAAAAACTGTTTTTT. This encodes CASSHGNEKLFF.

This chain connects TRBV6-5 to TRBJ1-2; 8 nucleotides line up with TRBD1. This CDR3 contains 15 residues. Germline CDR1 reads MNHEY; CDR2 reads SVGAGI. J was trimmed by 5 bases and V by 5 bases; bases with no gene match: 10. The CDR3 DNA follows: TGTGCCAGCAGTAGCCAAAGACAGGGGTATTATGGCTACACCTTC. It is translated as CASSSQRQGYYGYTF.

In the case of this clone: The sample carries other DNA sequences with the same CDR3. The rearrangement uses TRBV27 and TRBJ2-7; no definite D call. The V end lost 3 bases, the J end lost 4 bases, and 4 bases lay between the germline ends. Germline V gene lookup returns CDR1 MNHEY and CDR2 SMNVEV (reference sequence). This CDR3 is built from 11 residues. The CDR3 DNA reads TGTGCCAGCAGTTTCGGGTACGAGCAGTACTTC. Translation gives CASSFGYEQYF.

The chain uses TRBV5-8 and TRBJ2-2; 11 bases map to TRBD1. Germline V lookup: CDR1 SGHTS, CDR2 YDEGEE. V lost 5 bases and J lost 4; bases outside the gene matches: 4. The CDR3 is made up of 15 amino acids. Written as DNA, the CDR3 is TGTGCCAGCAGTCGGGGGACAGGGGGCACCGGGGAGCTGTTTTTT. As protein: CASSRGTGGTGELFF.

The chain is built from TRBV7-3 and TRBJ2-5; the match to TRBD2 covers 11 bases. Trimming cost V 5 bases and J 4 bases; bases outside gene matches: 6. Germline-derived CDR1 and CDR2 are SGHTA and FQGTGA. The CDR3 runs to 15 residues. The CDR3 sequence: CASSPYGLAGETQYF. CDR3 bases: TGTGCCAGCAGCCCATACGGACTAGCGGGAGAGACCCAGTACTTC.

V and J are TRBV20-1 and TRBJ2-7; D is ambiguous. V was trimmed by 0 bases and J by 9 bases, leaving 9 bases between them. The CDR3 consists of 11 residues. From germline, CDR1 is DFQATT and CDR2 SNEGSKA (reference sequence). The CDR3 DNA sequence: TGCAGTGCTAGAGATTTTGAAGCGCAGTACTTC. Amino acids: CSARDFEAQYF.

The chain uses TRBV11-1 and TRBJ2-1; the match to TRBD2 covers 8 bases. Per germline, CDR1 SGHAT and CDR2 FQDESV (reference sequence). V lost 5 bases to trimming and J lost 0 bases; unmatched junction nucleotides: 3. This CDR3 has 15 amino acids. CDR3 sequence reads: CASSTGTSSYNEQFF. The DNA for the CDR3 is TGTGCCAGCAGCACCGGGACTAGCTCCTACAATGAGCAGTTCTTC.

As concerns this clone: The same CDR3 can be traced to other DNA sequences in this sample. The chain employs TRBV7-2 and TRBJ1-5, with 8 nucleotides matching TRBD1. Trimming removed 3 bases from V and 6 bases from J; junction bases left unmatched: 7. The V gene's germline CDR1 is SGHTA and CDR2 FQGNSA. The CDR3 contains 15 residues. CDR3 protein: CASSFRTGSGQPQHF. The CDR3 DNA reads TGTGCCAGCAGCTTTAGGACAGGGTCCGGTCAGCCCCAGCATTTT.

The chain carries TRBV5-6 and TRBJ2-1; a possible D gene is TRBD2 (5 bases). V was cut by 0 bases and J by 2 bases, with 12 bases left in between. The germline V gene encodes CDR1 SGHDT and CDR2 YYEEEE. CDR3 length equals 16 residues. This CDR3 is CASSLAWTATYNEQFF. CDR3 nucleotides: TGTGCCAGCAGCTTGGCGTGGACTGCAACCTACAATGAGCAGTTCTTC.

This sequence joins TRBV5-1 and TRBJ1-4; 7 nucleotides line up with TRBD1. This CDR3 is 16 amino acids long. The junction had 3 bases not matched to a gene; V was cut back by 1 base and J by 0 bases. CDR1 and CDR2 from the germline V gene are SGHRS and YFSETQ. CDR3 nucleotide sequence: TGCGCCAGCAGCTTGAACAGGGGTGCAACTAATGAAAAACTGTTTTTT. Its translation: CASSLNRGATNEKLFF.

The chain joins TRBV28 to TRBJ1-1, with unresolved D. The length of the CDR3 is 12 residues. Germline lookup yields CDR1 MDHEN and CDR2 SYDVKM. Trimming cost V 5 bases and J 11 bases, with 15 bases left between them. This CDR3 reads CASSPVRESAFF. The DNA of the CDR3 is TGTGCCAGCAGTCCCGTTCGGGAGAGCGCTTTCTTT.

This chain links TRBV9 with TRBJ2-7; no definite D call. The V and J ends lost 6 bases and 1 base respectively, with 11 bases between them. The CDR3 runs to 13 residues. The germline V gene has CDR1 SGDLS and CDR2 YYNGEE. The DNA of the CDR3 is TGTGCCAGCATAGTGGTCCCATCCTACGAGCAGTACTTC. Translating it yields CASIVVPSYEQYF.

This sequence joins TRBV7-8 and TRBJ1-3; the D is unclear. V lost 5 bases to trimming and J lost 4 bases, with 15 bases between them. The CDR3 totals 15 residues. In germline, CDR1 is SGHVS, CDR2 FQNEAQ. The CDR3 region has the DNA TGTGCCAGCAGCGTCCGTCTGGCAGCCGGAAACACCATATATTTT. Translating it yields CASSVRLAAGNTIYF.

The V and J genes are TRBV10-3 and TRBJ1-3; D possibly corresponds to TRBD1 (6 bases). The V gene's germline CDR1 is ENHRY and CDR2 SYGVKD. The CDR3 length is 17 residues. Trimming removed 11 bases at V and 0 bases at J, with 23 bases between. The CDR3 DNA is TGTGCCTCTAGGGCCTGGACAGCCCGTGACTCTGGAAACACCATATATTTT. Its protein is CASRAWTARDSGNTIYF.